Listed below are T cell receptor beta chains from one sample, sequenced in a study of blood T cell repertoires in COVID-19. Profiling relied on immunoSEQ multiplex PCR, and the TCRdb table lists in-frame clones only, not all of them. The table records 60,000 to 80,000 clones, around 89% of them present only once. The sequencing input was peripheral blood. These receptors all come from a man between 60 and 75 years old with acute or convalescent COVID-19. Each CDR3 is given with its conserved first and last residue. A D gene is named only where the DNA matches it firmly. The listing skips clone size in some rows; elsewhere it reads once, few, many or a size class.

length,J,size,D,V,DNA,CDR3
16,TRBJ1-5,NA,NA,TRBV24-1,TGTGCCACCAGTGATTTGTGGTACAGGCCCAATAAACCCCAGCATTTT,CATSDLWYRPNKPQHF
14,TRBJ1-5,NA,NA,TRBV6-4,TGTGCCAGCAGTCAAGAGTATAGCAATCAGCCCCAGCATTTT,CASSQEYSNQPQHF
16,TRBJ2-7,NA,TRBD1,TRBV18,TGTGCCAGCTCACCACCGGTACAGGGGAAGTCCTACGAGCAGTACTTC,CASSPPVQGKSYEQYF
14,TRBJ1-6,NA,NA,TRBV5-6,TGTGCCAGCAGCTGGCAGGGGTATAATTCACCCCTCCACTTT,CASSWQGYNSPLHF
13,TRBJ2-7,NA,NA,TRBV10-1,TGCGCCAGCAGTGATCAGGAAATTGCCGAGCAGTACTTC,CASSDQEIAEQYF
12,TRBJ2-7,NA,NA,TRBV3-1/TRBV3-2,TGTGCCAGCTCTCCAGGATACTACGAGCAGTACTTC,CASSPGYYEQYF
14,TRBJ1-4,NA,NA,TRBV30,TGTGCCTGGAGTCCGGGACGGGAGAATGAAAAACTGTTTTTT,CAWSPGRENEKLFF
11,TRBJ2-5,NA,NA,TRBV20-1,TGCAGTGCTAGACCTGAGGAGACCCAGTACTTC,CSARPEETQYF
16,TRBJ1-3,once,NA,TRBV4-1,TGCGCCAGCAGCCACCAAGGCAGGGTAGGAGGAAACACCATATATTTT,CASSHQGRVGGNTIYF
17,TRBJ1-2,NA,TRBD1,TRBV5-1,TGCGCCAGCAGCCCTTGGACAGGTACTTATGGGGGTAATGGCTACACCTTC,CASSPWTGTYGGNGYTF
12,TRBJ1-1,NA,NA,TRBV30,TGTGCCTGGACTTACAGGAACACTGAAGCTTTCTTT,CAWTYRNTEAFF
15,TRBJ2-5,NA,NA,TRBV6-1,TGTGCCAGCAGTAGACGGGCCCCTCCAGGGGAGACCCAGTACTTC,CASSRRAPPGETQYF
13,TRBJ2-5,NA,TRBD1,TRBV29-1,TGCAGCTCATGGGACAGGGGCAGGGAGACCCAGTACTTC,CSSWDRGRETQYF
15,TRBJ2-7,NA,NA,TRBV6-5,TGTGCCAGCAGAGGCCAGCTGGAGCGCTCCTACGAGCAGTACTTC,CASRGQLERSYEQYF
14,TRBJ1-1,NA,TRBD1,TRBV20-1,TGCAGTGCTAGTGCACAGGGGGCGGGAACTGAAGCTTTCTTT,CSASAQGAGTEAFF
13,TRBJ2-3,NA,NA,TRBV5-5,TGTGCCAGCAGCCTCGTCCCGGGACAAAAGCAGTATTTT,CASSLVPGQKQYF
16,TRBJ1-2,NA,NA,TRBV7-8,TGTGCCAGCAGCCCGGGACACGCAGTCCAAAACTATGGCTACACCTTC,CASSPGHAVQNYGYTF
15,TRBJ2-7,NA,TRBD1,TRBV9,TGTGCCAGCAGCGAACAGGGGTTCTATTTCGACGAGCAGTACTTC,CASSEQGFYFDEQYF
14,TRBJ2-7,NA,NA,TRBV5-1,TGCGCCAGCAGCCACAGCACAGGGTCCTACGAGCAGTACTTC,CASSHSTGSYEQYF
12,TRBJ1-1,NA,NA,TRBV12-3/TRBV12-4,TGTGCCAGCAGTCCAGGGGATACTGAAGCTTTCTTT,CASSPGDTEAFF
13,TRBJ1-1,NA,NA,TRBV12-3/TRBV12-4,TGTGCCAGCAGTTTATCAGGGGTCACTGAAGCTTTCTTT,CASSLSGVTEAFF
11,TRBJ2-3,NA,TRBD1,TRBV20-1,TGCAGTGCCCCCGGGACAGTGGCGCAGTATTTT,CSAPGTVAQYF
13,TRBJ1-6,few,NA,TRBV5-6,TGTGCCAGCAGCTTTGGGGCTAATTCACCCCTCCACTTT,CASSFGANSPLHF
14,TRBJ1-1,NA,NA,TRBV20-1,TGCAGTGCTAGTTACGGGAGATGGGCCACTGAAGCTTTCTTT,CSASYGRWATEAFF
16,TRBJ1-1,once,NA,TRBV18,TGTGCCAGCTCACCACCGGTATCTTCGGGAAACACTGAAGCTTTCTTT,CASSPPVSSGNTEAFF
14,TRBJ1-3,NA,NA,TRBV7-2,TGTGCCAGCAGCTTAGGGTTCCAGGTGAACACCATATATTTT,CASSLGFQVNTIYF
13,TRBJ2-5,NA,NA,TRBV12-3/TRBV12-4,TGTGCCAGCAGTTACTCGTACCAAGAGACCCAGTACTTC,CASSYSYQETQYF
19,TRBJ2-5,NA,TRBD1,TRBV28,TGTGCCAGCAGTGTACCGGGACAGGGAGTAGGCCCCAGGGGCAAGACCCAGTACTTC,CASSVPGQGVGPRGKTQYF
14,TRBJ2-5,NA,TRBD2,TRBV24-1,TGTGCCACCTGGACCGGGCTAGCGGGCGAGACCCAGTACTTC,CATWTGLAGETQYF
16,TRBJ1-3,NA,NA,TRBV19,TGTGCCAGTAGTATAGACGGGCCAGGGCCTGGAAACACCATATATTTT,CASSIDGPGPGNTIYF
15,TRBJ2-2,NA,NA,TRBV6-5,TGTGCCAGCAGTCCAATACAGGGGAACACCGGGGAGCTGTTTTTT,CASSPIQGNTGELFF
14,TRBJ2-2,NA,NA,TRBV6-1,TGTGCCAGCAGTGAACTAGGGGATGCCGGGGAGCTGTTTTTT,CASSELGDAGELFF
16,TRBJ2-1,once,TRBD2,TRBV5-1,TGCGCCAGCAGCCTGGGACTAGCGGGAGTGGGCAATGAGCAGTTCTTC,CASSLGLAGVGNEQFF
12,TRBJ2-7,NA,NA,TRBV5-1,TGCGCCAGCAGCACTGAGGGCTACGAGCAGTACTTC,CASSTEGYEQYF
13,TRBJ2-1,NA,NA,TRBV7-9,TGTGCCAGCAGCTTATCTGCGGGCAATGAGCAGTTCTTC,CASSLSAGNEQFF
19,TRBJ1-3,NA,TRBD1,TRBV27,TGTGCCAGCAGTTTAACCTCGGGCGGACAGGGGATCTATGGAAACACCATATATTTT,CASSLTSGGQGIYGNTIYF
16,TRBJ1-3,NA,TRBD1,TRBV11-2,TGTGCCAGCAGCTTAAGACAGGGGGCTTCAGGAAACACCATATATTTT,CASSLRQGASGNTIYF
13,TRBJ1-2,once,NA,TRBV7-3,TGTGCCAGCAGCTCCGACACGAACTATGGCTACACCTTC,CASSSDTNYGYTF
14,TRBJ2-5,NA,NA,TRBV5-1,TGCGCCAGCAGGCCCCGGACAGAACAAGAGACCCAGTACTTC,CASRPRTEQETQYF
14,TRBJ1-6,once,NA,TRBV3-1/TRBV3-2,TGTGCCAGCAGCCCCCGGGACTATAATTCACCCCTCCACTTT,CASSPRDYNSPLHF
13,TRBJ1-2,NA,NA,TRBV15,TGTGCCACCAGCAGAGTCGGGGTCTATGGCTACACCTTC,CATSRVGVYGYTF
17,TRBJ2-1,NA,TRBD2,TRBV5-1,TGCGCCAGCAGCCCCGGCCGTCTAGCGGGGGGTGGGAATGAGCAGTTCTTC,CASSPGRLAGGGNEQFF
12,TRBJ1-5,NA,TRBD1,TRBV19,TGTGCCAGTAGTCAAGGGACAGGGCCTCAGCATTTT,CASSQGTGPQHF
15,TRBJ2-7,NA,NA,TRBV7-2,TGTGCCAGCAGCTTGACGGGCGGGAACTCCTACGAGCAGTACTTC,CASSLTGGNSYEQYF
15,TRBJ1-2,NA,NA,TRBV6-5,TGTGCCAGCAGGCCAGAAAGGACGGACACCTATGGCTACACCTTC,CASRPERTDTYGYTF
12,TRBJ1-2,once,NA,TRBV5-1,TGCGCCAGCGGGGCGGGGGGCAAAGCCTACACCTTC,CASGAGGKAYTF
13,TRBJ2-1,few,NA,TRBV30,TGTGCCTGGAGTGGGACTCAATACAATGAGCAGTTCTTC,CAWSGTQYNEQFF